The clone carrying this T cell receptor beta chain was seen a handful of times. The data were obtained in a study of T cells after posttransplantation cyclophosphamide. The assay was immunoSEQ multiplex PCR, and TCRdb's table has in-frame clones only and misses some. Among approximately 22,000 clones listed, about 76% were seen once. Between the trimmed V and J ends, which lost 6 bases and 3 bases, there was a span of 8 bases. CDR1 and CDR2 from the germline V gene are SNHLY and FYNNEI. The CDR3 contains 13 residues. Sequenced material: memory CD4+ T cells sorted from PBMCs. The sequence came from a woman aged 55-70 years in good health, CMV-negative, and a related stem cell transplant donor. The rearrangement uses TRBV2 and TRBJ1-4, with a weak D call TRBD1 (5 bases). The CDR3 sequence: CASSWGANEKLFF. CDR3 sequence (DNA): TGTGCCAGCAGCTGGGGGGCTAATGAAAAACTGTTTTTT.